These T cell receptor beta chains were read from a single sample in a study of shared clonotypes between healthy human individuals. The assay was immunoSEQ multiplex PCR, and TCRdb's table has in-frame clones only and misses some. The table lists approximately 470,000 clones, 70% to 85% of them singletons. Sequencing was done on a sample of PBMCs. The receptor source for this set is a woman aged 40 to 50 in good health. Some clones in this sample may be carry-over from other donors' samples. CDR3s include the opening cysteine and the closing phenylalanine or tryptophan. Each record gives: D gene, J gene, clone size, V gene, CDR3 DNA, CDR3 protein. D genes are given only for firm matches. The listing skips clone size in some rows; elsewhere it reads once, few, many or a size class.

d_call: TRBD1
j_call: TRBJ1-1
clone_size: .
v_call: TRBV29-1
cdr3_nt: TGCAGCGTTGAAGGACAGGGGGGGTATGAAGCTTTCTTT
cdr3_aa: CSVEGQGGYEAFF

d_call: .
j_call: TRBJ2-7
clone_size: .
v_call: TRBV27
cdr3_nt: TGTGCCAGCAGTTTAAAGTTTTACATTGGCGAGCAGTACTTC
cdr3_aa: CASSLKFYIGEQYF

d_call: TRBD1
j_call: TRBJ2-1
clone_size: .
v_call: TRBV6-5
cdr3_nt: TGTGCCAGCAGAAGGACAGGGAGGTACAATGAGCAGTTCTTC
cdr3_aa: CASRRTGRYNEQFF

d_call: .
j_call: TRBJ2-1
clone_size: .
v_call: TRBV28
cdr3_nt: TGTGCCAGCAGTCCACGACAGCACAATGAGCAGTTCTTC
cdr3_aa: CASSPRQHNEQFF

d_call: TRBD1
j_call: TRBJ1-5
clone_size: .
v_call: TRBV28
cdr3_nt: TGTGCCACCCGGACAGGGGGCACCCCGTATAGCAATCAGCCCCAGCATTTT
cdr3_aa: CATRTGGTPYSNQPQHF

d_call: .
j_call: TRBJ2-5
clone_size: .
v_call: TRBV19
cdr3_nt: TGTGCCAGTAGTATGGGAGGGGGCACAGAGACCCAGTACTTC
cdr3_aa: CASSMGGGTETQYF

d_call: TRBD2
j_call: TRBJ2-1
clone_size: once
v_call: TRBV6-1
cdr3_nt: TGTGCCAGCAAGCTCGTTAGCGGGGTCTACAATGAGCAGTTCTTC
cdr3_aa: CASKLVSGVYNEQFF

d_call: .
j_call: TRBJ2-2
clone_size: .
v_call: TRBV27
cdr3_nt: TGTGCCAGCACCCGGGACCTATCTGGCGGGGAGCTGTTTTTT
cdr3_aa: CASTRDLSGGELFF

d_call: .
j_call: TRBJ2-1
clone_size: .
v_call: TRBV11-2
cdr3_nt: TGTGCCAGCAGCCCTCTGGGGTTGAGTGAGCAGTTCTTC
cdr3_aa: CASSPLGLSEQFF

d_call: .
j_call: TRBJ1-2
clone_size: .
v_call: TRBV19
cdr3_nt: TGTGCCAGTAGTATAGGAGGCCAGGGAGTCTATGGCTACACCTTC
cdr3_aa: CASSIGGQGVYGYTF

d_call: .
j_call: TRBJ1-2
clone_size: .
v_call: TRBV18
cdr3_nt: TGTGCCAGCTCACCACCTGGGGGTCCCCGGGGTGCGGACTATGGCTACACCTTC
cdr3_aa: CASSPPGGPRGADYGYTF

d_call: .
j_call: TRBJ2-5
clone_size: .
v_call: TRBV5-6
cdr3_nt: TGTGCCAGCAGCTTCAGGCGGGGAACGGAGACCCAGTACTTC
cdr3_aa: CASSFRRGTETQYF

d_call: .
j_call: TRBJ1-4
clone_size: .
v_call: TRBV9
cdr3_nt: TGTGCCAGCAGCCCCCGGGTTAATGAAAAACTGTTTTTT
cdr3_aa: CASSPRVNEKLFF

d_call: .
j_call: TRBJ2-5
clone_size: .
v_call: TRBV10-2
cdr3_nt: TGCGCCAGCAAACTAGAGAACCAAGAGACCCAGTACTTC
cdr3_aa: CASKLENQETQYF

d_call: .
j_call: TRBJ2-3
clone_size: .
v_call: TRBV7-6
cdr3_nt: TGTGCCAGCAGTCAATTGCCTAGTTCTAGCACAGATACGCAGTATTTT
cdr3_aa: CASSQLPSSSTDTQYF

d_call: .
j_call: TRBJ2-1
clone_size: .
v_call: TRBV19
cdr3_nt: TGTGCCAGTAGTACGACAGTCTACAATGAGCAGTTCTTC
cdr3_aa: CASSTTVYNEQFF

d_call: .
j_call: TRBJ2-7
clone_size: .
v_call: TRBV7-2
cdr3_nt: TGTGCCAGCAGCTCACCCTCTAGGGGCCTCAGAAACTACCAGCAGTACTTC
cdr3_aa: CASSSPSRGLRNYQQYF

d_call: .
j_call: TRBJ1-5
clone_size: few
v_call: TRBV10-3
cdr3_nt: TGTGCCATCAGCCCGGACAGTGATCAGCCCCAGCATTTT
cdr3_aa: CAISPDSDQPQHF

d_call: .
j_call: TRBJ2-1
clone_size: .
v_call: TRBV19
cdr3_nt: TGTGCCACGGGCTCTGGGGCCTACAATGAGCAGTTCTTC
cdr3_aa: CATGSGAYNEQFF

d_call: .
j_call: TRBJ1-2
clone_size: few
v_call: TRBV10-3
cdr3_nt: TGTGCCATCAGACGAGGGGAGGGGCAGCAGCGAGACTATGGCTACACCTTC
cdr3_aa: CAIRRGEGQQRDYGYTF

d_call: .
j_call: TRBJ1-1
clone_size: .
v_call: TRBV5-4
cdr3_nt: TGTGCCAGCAGCGCGGACAGATTGAACACTGAAGCTTTCTTT
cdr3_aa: CASSADRLNTEAFF

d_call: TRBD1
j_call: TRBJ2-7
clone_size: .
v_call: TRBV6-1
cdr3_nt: TGTGCCAGCAACCCGGACAGGGCCTCCTACGAGCAGTACTTC
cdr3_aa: CASNPDRASYEQYF

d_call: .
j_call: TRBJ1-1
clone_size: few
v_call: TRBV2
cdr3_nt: TGTGCCAGCAGTGAAGTCGAGGGGACTGAAGCTTTCTTT
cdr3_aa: CASSEVEGTEAFF